This T cell receptor (beta chain) emerged from a study of shared clonotypes between healthy human individuals. Template amounts of 250 to 350 ng DNA, roughly 28,000 T cell genomes, were employed in unsorted PBMC replicate PCRs. Per the study methods: ImmunoSEQ gave junction-only sequences without quality scores, so filtering differed. Generated by immunoSEQ multiplex PCR, the TCRdb table keeps only in-frame clones and is missing some. V, J and clone size derive from that table, while D and trimming were established from the DNA sequence. This sample has some 470,000 clones, with over 60% found just once. Donors were healthy HIV-negative adults without recently reported acute infections or vaccinations. The CDR3 spans 14 residues. V shed 3 bases and J 6 bases; nucleotides not matched to a gene: 4. Germline CDR1 reads LNHNV; CDR2 reads YYDKDF (reference sequence).

Sequencing was done on a sample of PBMCs. This chain links TRBV15 with TRBJ2-7, with 11 bases that match TRBD1. This TCR came from a middle-aged woman in good health. Some clones in this sample may be carry-over from other donors' samples. The CDR3 loop reads CATSRDRGLGEQYF. The CDR3 coding sequence is TGTGCCACCAGCAGGGACAGGGGGCTGGGCGAGCAGTACTTC.